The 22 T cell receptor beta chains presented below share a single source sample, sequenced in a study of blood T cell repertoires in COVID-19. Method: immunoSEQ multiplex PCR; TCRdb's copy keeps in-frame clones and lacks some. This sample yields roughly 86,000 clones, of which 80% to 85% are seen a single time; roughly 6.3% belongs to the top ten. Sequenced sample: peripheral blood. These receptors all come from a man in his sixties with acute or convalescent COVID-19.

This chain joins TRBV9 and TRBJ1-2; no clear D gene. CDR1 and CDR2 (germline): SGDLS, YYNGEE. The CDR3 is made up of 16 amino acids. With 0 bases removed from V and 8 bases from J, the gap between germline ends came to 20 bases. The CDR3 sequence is CASSVGRPASFGGYTF. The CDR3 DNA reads TGTGCCAGCAGCGTAGGTCGTCCAGCTAGCTTTGGAGGCTACACCTTC.

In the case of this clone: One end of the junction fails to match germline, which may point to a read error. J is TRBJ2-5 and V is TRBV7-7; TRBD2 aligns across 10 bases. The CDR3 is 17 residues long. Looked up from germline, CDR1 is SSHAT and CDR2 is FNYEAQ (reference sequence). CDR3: CASSPRASGGAKETQYF. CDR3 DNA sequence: TGTGCTAGCAGCCCCAGGGCCAGCGGGGGGGCCAAGGAGACCCAGTACTTC.

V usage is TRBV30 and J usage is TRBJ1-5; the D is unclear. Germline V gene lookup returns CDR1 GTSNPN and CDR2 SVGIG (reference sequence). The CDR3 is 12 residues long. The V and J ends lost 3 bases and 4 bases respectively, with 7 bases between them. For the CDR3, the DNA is TGTGCCTGGAGCTACGGGAATCAGCCCCAGCATTTT. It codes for CAWSYGNQPQHF.

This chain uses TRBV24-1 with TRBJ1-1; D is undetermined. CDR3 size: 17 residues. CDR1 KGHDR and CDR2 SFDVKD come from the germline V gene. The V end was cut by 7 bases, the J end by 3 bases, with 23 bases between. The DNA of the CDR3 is TGTGCCACCAGGGAGAGAGGGAAGAGAACCTTGGACACTGAAGCTTTCTTT. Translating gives CATRERGKRTLDTEAFF.

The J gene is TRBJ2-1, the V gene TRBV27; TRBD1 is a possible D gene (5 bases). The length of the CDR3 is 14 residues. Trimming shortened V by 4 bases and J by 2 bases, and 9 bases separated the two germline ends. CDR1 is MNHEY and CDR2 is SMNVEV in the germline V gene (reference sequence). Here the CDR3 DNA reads TGTGCCAGCAGTTCCCAGGGCACCTACAATGAGCAGTTCTTC. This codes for CASSSQGTYNEQFF.

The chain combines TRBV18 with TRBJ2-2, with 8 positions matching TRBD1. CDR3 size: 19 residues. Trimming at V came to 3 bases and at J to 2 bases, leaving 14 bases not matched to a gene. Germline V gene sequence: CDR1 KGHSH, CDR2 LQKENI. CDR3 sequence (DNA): TGTGCCAGCTCACCTTCGGGACAGGCAACTTTACTAAACACCGGGGAGCTGTTTTTT. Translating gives CASSPSGQATLLNTGELFF. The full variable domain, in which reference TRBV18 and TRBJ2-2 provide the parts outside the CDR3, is NAGVMQNPRHLVRRRGQEARLRCSPMKGHSHVYWYRQLPEEGLKFMVYLQKENIIDESGMPKERFSAEFPKEGPSILRIQQVVRGDSAAYFCASSPSGQATLLNTGELFFGEGSRLTVL.

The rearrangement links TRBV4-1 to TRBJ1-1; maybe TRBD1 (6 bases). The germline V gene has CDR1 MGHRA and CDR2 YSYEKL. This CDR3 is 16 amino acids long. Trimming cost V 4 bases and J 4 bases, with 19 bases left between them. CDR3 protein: CASSLPQGRRTTEAFF. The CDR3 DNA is TGCGCCAGCAGCCTACCACAGGGACGCAGGACCACTGAAGCTTTCTTT.

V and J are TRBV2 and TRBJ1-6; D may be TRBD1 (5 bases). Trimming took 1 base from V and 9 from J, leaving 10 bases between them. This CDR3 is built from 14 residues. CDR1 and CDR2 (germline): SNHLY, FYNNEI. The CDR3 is CASSEGRVLSPLHF. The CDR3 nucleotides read TGTGCCAGCAGTGAAGGCAGGGTGCTTTCACCCCTCCACTTT.

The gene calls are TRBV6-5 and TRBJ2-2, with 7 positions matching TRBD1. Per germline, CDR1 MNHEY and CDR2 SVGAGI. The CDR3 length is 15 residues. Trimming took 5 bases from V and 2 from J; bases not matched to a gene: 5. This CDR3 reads CASSHGQANTGELFF. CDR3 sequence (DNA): TGTGCCAGCAGTCACGGACAGGCCAACACCGGGGAGCTGTTTTTT.

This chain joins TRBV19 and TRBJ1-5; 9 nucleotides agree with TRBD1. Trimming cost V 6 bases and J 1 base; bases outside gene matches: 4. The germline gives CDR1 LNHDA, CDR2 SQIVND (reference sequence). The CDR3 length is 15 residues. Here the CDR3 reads CASREDRGSNQPQHF. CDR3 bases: TGTGCCAGTAGGGAAGACAGGGGGAGCAATCAGCCCCAGCATTTT.

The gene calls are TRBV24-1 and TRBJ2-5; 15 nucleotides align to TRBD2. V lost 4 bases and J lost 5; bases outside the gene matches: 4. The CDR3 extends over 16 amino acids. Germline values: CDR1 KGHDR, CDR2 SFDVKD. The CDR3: CATSDPGLAGGETQYF. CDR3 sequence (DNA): TGTGCCACCAGTGACCCCGGACTAGCGGGGGGGGAGACCCAGTACTTC.

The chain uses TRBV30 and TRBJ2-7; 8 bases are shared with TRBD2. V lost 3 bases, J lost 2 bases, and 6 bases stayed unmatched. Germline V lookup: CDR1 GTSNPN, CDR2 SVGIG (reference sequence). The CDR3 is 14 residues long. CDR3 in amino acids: CAWRKAGGPYEQYF. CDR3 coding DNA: TGTGCCTGGAGGAAGGCGGGGGGCCCCTACGAGCAGTACTTC.

The CDR3 loop is CASRQNMNTEAFF. DNA for the CDR3: TGCGCCAGCAGACAGAACATGAACACTGAAGCTTTCTTT. The V call is TRBV5-1, the J call TRBJ1-1, with D unclear. V lost 5 bases and J 0 bases, leaving 8 bases between the germline ends. CDR3 length: 13 amino acids. In germline, CDR1 is SGHRS, CDR2 YFSETQ.

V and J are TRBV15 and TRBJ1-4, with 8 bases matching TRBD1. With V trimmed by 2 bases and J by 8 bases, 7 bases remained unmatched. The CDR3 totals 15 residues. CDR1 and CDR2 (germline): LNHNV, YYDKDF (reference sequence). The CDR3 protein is CATSRRTGQREKLFF. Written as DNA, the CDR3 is TGTGCCACCAGCAGAAGGACAGGGCAAAGGGAAAAACTGTTTTTT.

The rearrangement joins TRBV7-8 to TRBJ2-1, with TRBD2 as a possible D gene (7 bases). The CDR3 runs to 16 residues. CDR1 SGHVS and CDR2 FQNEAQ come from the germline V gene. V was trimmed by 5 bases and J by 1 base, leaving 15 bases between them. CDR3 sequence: CASSTRGRGSYNEQFF. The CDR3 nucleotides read TGTGCCAGCAGCACCCGGGGGAGGGGGTCCTACAATGAGCAGTTCTTC.

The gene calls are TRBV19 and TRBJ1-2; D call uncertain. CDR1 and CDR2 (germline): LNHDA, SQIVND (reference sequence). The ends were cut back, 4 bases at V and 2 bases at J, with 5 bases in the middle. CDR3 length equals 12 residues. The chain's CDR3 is CASSSQNYGYTF. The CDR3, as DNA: TGTGCCAGTAGTAGCCAGAACTATGGCTACACCTTC.

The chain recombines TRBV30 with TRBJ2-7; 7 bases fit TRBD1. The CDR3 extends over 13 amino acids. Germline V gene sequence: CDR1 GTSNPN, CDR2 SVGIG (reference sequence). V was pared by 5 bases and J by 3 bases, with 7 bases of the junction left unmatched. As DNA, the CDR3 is TGTGCCTGGGAAGACAGGGCTAGCTACGAGCAGTACTTC. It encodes CAWEDRASYEQYF.

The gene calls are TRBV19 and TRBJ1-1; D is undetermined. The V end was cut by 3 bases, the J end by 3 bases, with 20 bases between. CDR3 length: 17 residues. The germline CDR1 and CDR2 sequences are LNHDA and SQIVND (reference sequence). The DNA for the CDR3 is TGTGCCAGTAGTATGTCCTGGAGGGCCGGAAAAGACACTGAAGCTTTCTTT. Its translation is CASSMSWRAGKDTEAFF. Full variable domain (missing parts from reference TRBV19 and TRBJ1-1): DGGITQSPKYLFRKEGQNVTLSCEQNLNHDAMYWYRQDPGQGLRLIYYSQIVNDFQKGDIAEGYSVSREKKESFPLTVTSAQKNPTAFYLCASSMSWRAGKDTEAFFGQGTRLTVV.

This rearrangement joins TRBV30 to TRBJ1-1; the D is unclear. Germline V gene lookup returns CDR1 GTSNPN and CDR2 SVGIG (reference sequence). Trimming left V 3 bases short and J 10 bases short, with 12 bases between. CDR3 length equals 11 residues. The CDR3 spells CAWRLGEGAFF. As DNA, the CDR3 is TGTGCCTGGAGACTGGGAGAGGGAGCTTTCTTT.

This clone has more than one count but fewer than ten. CDR3: CATSLSGGKTEAFF. CDR3 DNA: TGTGCCACCTCCTTGTCAGGGGGGAAAACTGAAGCTTTCTTT. The rearrangement joins TRBV3-1 (or the pseudogene TRBV3-2) to TRBJ1-1; the match to TRBD1 covers 7 bases. This CDR3 has 14 amino acids. The ends lost 10 bases at V and 5 bases at J; junction bases unmatched: 13. Looked up from germline, CDR1 is LGHDT and CDR2 is YNNKEL (reference sequence).

The CDR3 DNA sequence: TGTGCCAGCAGCGCCAGCATAGGGGGCGGGGCGAGCACAGATACGCAGTATTTT. It codes for CASSASIGGGASTDTQYF. The chain carries TRBV9 and TRBJ2-3; tentative D call: TRBD1 (7 bases). V lost 3 bases, J lost 0 bases, and 20 bases lay in between. This CDR3 has 18 residues. CDR1 is SGDLS, CDR2 YYNGEE, per germline.

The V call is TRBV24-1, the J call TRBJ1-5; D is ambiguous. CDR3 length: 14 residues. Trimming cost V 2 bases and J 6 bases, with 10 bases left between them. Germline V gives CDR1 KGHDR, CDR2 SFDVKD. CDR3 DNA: TGTGCCACCAGTGATTCCCTCGGGAGTCAGCCCCAGCATTTT. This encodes CATSDSLGSQPQHF.